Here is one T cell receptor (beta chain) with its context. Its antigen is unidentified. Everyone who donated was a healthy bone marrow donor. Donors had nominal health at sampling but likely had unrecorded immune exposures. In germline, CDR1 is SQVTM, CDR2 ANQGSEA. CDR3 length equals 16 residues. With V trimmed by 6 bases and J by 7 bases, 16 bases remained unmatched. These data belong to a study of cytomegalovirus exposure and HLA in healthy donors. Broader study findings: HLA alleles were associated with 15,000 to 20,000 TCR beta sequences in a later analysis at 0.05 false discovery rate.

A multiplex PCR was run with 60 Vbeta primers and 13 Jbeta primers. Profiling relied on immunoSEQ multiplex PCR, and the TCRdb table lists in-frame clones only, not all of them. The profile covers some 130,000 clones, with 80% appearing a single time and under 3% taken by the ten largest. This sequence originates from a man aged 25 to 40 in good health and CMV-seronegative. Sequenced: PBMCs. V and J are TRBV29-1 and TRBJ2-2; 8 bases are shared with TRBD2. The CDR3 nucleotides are TGCAGCGTCGACCCGGGACTAGGGGGGGCCAGCGGGGAGCTGTTTTTT. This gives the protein CSVDPGLGGASGELFF.